A selection of T cell receptor beta chains follows, all from one sample in a study of blood T cell repertoires in COVID-19. Libraries were prepared by immunoSEQ multiplex PCR; TCRdb keeps only in-frame clonotypes and omits some of them. Found here are 150,000 to 200,000 clones, about 93% of them singletons; the top ten hold roughly 5%. Sequenced sample: peripheral blood. The origin of the receptors is a woman in her forties or fifties with acute or convalescent COVID-19. CDR3s leave out the opening cysteine and the closing phenylalanine or tryptophan.

V,J,CDR3
TRBV12-3/TRBV12-4,TRBJ2-1,ASSPIGEAEQF
TRBV28,TRBJ1-5,ASSVDRAYNQPQH
TRBV7-2,TRBJ2-3,ASRAGLTDTQY
TRBV11-2,TRBJ1-6,ASSLEWRSPLH
TRBV7-9,TRBJ1-6,ASSIFGTENSPLH
TRBV7-2,TRBJ2-5,ASSFRDILQETQY
TRBV5-1,TRBJ2-7,ASSLRDRGLSYEQY
TRBV7-9,TRBJ2-5,ASSEGQPKETQY
TRBV7-6,TRBJ2-5,ASSPPTSGSGETQY
TRBV14,TRBJ2-7,ASSQYSEQY
TRBV14,TRBJ2-3,ASSPLSTDTQY
TRBV21-1,TRBJ1-6,ASSESQQTSSYNSPLH
TRBV19,TRBJ1-1,ASSPTLQGYTEAF
TRBV9,TRBJ1-1,ASSGGQGNTEAF
TRBV30,TRBJ1-5,AWSGQGGQPQH
TRBV7-9,TRBJ1-6,ASSLGPYNSPLH
TRBV28,TRBJ1-1,ASSIQTGDSFNTEAF
TRBV7-6,TRBJ2-3,ASSLTGVVGTDTQY
TRBV28,TRBJ2-1,ASSYTSGAYNEQF
TRBV7-9,TRBJ2-3,ARGLAGDPDTQY
TRBV15,TRBJ1-4,ATSRRGIEKLF
TRBV4-3,TRBJ2-1,ASSQDREGRDNEQF
TRBV29-1,TRBJ1-5,SVVQGDGQPQH
TRBV30,TRBJ1-3,AWSVKSTRQFSGNTIY